One and the same sample provided the 30 T cell receptor beta chains below, sequenced in a study of low-dose radiotherapy and immunotherapy resistance in tumors. Primers used for first-strand cDNA, a TRAV- and TRBV-specific set, covered both alpha and beta chains. TCR amplification used 15 to 20 PCR cycles, a constant-region primer and a V-primer adapter. TCRdb re-analysed the reads in MiXCR, keeping a single row per CDR3 protein. The table records around 99,000 distinct CDR3 sequences, 9.4% of them present only once. Described time point: before trial treatment. The sequences come from PBMCs, collected before treatment. These receptors originate from a male donor with prostate cancer.

This clonotype was found many times. The chain links TRBV7-2 to TRBJ2-7; TRBD2 agrees at 7 bases. Germline V gene lookup returns CDR1 SGHTA and CDR2 FQGNSA. The junction had 4 bases not matched to a gene; V was cut back by 4 bases and J by 4 bases. CDR3 length: 13 amino acids. The CDR3 sequence is CASSWRERYEQYF. CDR3 in DNA: TGTGCCAGCAGCTGGCGGGAGCGGTACGAGCAGTACTTC.

This clonotype has at least ten counts. J is TRBJ2-7 and V is TRBV30; D is perhaps TRBD2 (5 bases). Germline lookup yields CDR1 GTSNPN and CDR2 SVGIG (reference sequence). There are 12 residues in the CDR3. V was cut by 0 bases and J by 4 bases, with 7 bases left in between. Here the CDR3 DNA reads TGTGCCTGGAGTGTAGGCGGGTACGAGCAGTACTTC. It codes for CAWSVGGYEQYF.

Ten or more counts support this clonotype. This chain connects TRBV5-4 to TRBJ2-5, with 11 bases fitting TRBD1. This CDR3 has 15 residues. Germline V gives CDR1 SGHNT, CDR2 YYREEE (reference sequence). V shed 7 bases, J shed 2 bases, and the junction held 7 bases outside the gene matches. Here the CDR3 DNA reads TGTGCCAGCCATAACCGGGACAGGGGGCAAGAGACCCAGTACTTC. Its translation: CASHNRDRGQETQYF.

In its sample, this clonotype was seen many times. The V call is TRBV19, the J call TRBJ2-1, with 9 bases fitting TRBD2. Per germline, CDR1 LNHDA and CDR2 SQIVND (reference sequence). The V gene end was trimmed by 5 bases and the J gene end by 3 bases; junction bases not matched to a gene: 2. This CDR3 is 14 amino acids long. The DNA of the CDR3 is TGTGCCAGTAGTTTTAGCGGGAGCTACAATGAGCAGTTCTTC. Protein sequence: CASSFSGSYNEQFF.

This rearrangement joins TRBV7-2 to TRBJ2-7; D is possibly TRBD2 (6 bases). Trimming left V 1 base short and J 0 bases short, with 19 bases between. The CDR3 totals 18 residues. Looked up from germline, CDR1 is SGHTA and CDR2 is FQGNSA. CDR3 in amino acids: CASSLGLPGTRTSYEQYF. The CDR3 region has the DNA TGTGCCAGCAGCTTAGGCCTCCCCGGGACTCGTACCTCCTACGAGCAGTACTTC.

There are many counts of this clonotype. The chain links TRBV4-1 to TRBJ2-3; 7 bases are a match to TRBD2. The V gene's germline CDR1 is MGHRA and CDR2 YSYEKL. V shed 1 base and J 3 bases; nucleotides not matched to a gene: 4. The CDR3 has 15 residues. The CDR3: CASSQAGGRTDTQYF. Written as DNA, the CDR3 is TGCGCCAGCAGCCAAGCGGGCGGGAGAACAGATACGCAGTATTTT.

This clonotype came up many times. The chain uses TRBV20-1 and TRBJ2-3, with TRBD2 matching over 10 bases. Looked up from germline, CDR1 is DFQATT and CDR2 is SNEGSKA (reference sequence). CDR3 size: 16 residues. Unmatched junction bases numbered 8, after V lost 4 bases and J lost 1 base. Here the CDR3 DNA reads TGCAGTGCTAAGCTAGCGGGAGTGCGGGGCACAGATACGCAGTATTTT. It yields the protein CSAKLAGVRGTDTQYF.

V is TRBV4-2 and J is TRBJ2-2; D gene unclear. CDR1 is LGHNA, CDR2 YNFKEQ, per germline. The CDR3 sequence is 13 residues long. Trimming pared 5 bases from V and 6 bases from J, leaving 10 bases between. Written as DNA, the CDR3 is TGTGCCAGCAGCTTTTTAAGGGCCGGGGAGCTGTTTTTT. Protein: CASSFLRAGELFF.

This rearrangement joins TRBV28 to TRBJ1-5, with TRBD1 as a possible D gene (6 bases). Germline V gene lookup returns CDR1 MDHEN and CDR2 SYDVKM. Between the trimmed V and J ends, which lost 3 bases and 0 bases, there was a span of 12 bases. The length of the CDR3 is 16 residues. CDR3 loop: CASSFAGAYSNQPQHF. The DNA for the CDR3 is TGTGCCAGCAGTTTCGCGGGGGCTTATAGCAATCAGCCCCAGCATTTT.

This clonotype has at least ten counts. The gene calls are TRBV27 and TRBJ2-1; 9 bases are a match to TRBD1. With V trimmed by 4 bases and J by 9 bases, 10 bases remained unmatched. The CDR3 consists of 15 residues. Per germline, CDR1 MNHEY and CDR2 SMNVEV (reference sequence). The CDR3 region has the DNA TGTGCCAGCAGTTCTGGACAGGGGTGGTTTGTTGAGCAGTTCTTC. Protein product: CASSSGQGWFVEQFF.

This clonotype was counted at least ten times. The chain uses TRBV7-2 and TRBJ1-4; D unclear. The CDR3 covers 14 residues. The germline V and J ends were trimmed by 0 bases and 2 bases, with 4 bases remaining between them. Germline V gene sequence: CDR1 SGHTA, CDR2 FQGNSA. CDR3 DNA: TGTGCCAGCAGCTTAGCGGGGACTAATGAAAAACTGTTTTTT. As protein: CASSLAGTNEKLFF.

This clonotype was seen ten or more times. The chain links TRBV10-3 to TRBJ2-7; D remains unclear. From germline, CDR1 is ENHRY and CDR2 SYGVKD. The CDR3 is made up of 16 amino acids. Trimming shortened V by 6 bases and J by 4 bases, and 22 bases separated the two germline ends. Here the CDR3 DNA reads TGTGCCATCAGCTACAGCAGGTCTTCCCGAACATACGAGCAGTACTTC. Its protein product is CAISYSRSSRTYEQYF.

The sample holds many counts of this clonotype. The chain combines TRBV7-9 with TRBJ2-5; D call uncertain. Germline CDR1 SEHNR, CDR2 FQNEAQ (reference sequence). This CDR3 has 16 amino acids. Between the trimmed V and J ends, which lost 4 bases and 2 bases, there was a span of 17 bases. The CDR3 DNA sequence: TGTGCCAGCAGCTCCGGTCCGGCGGCCTCACAAGAGACCCAGTACTTC. As protein: CASSSGPAASQETQYF.

This clonotype was seen more than once but under ten times. The V call is TRBV20-1, the J call TRBJ1-5, with no clear D. Between the trimmed V and J ends, which lost 8 bases and 3 bases, there was a span of 14 bases. CDR1 is DFQATT and CDR2 is SNEGSKA in the germline V gene (reference sequence). This CDR3 is built from 13 residues. CDR3 amino acids: CSPDGLINQPQHF. In DNA form, the CDR3 reads TGCAGTCCGGACGGGCTGATCAATCAGCCCCAGCATTTT.

This clonotype occurred many times. This rearrangement joins TRBV7-9 to TRBJ2-7, with TRBD2 identical over 7 bases. The CDR3 sequence is 14 residues long. Germline V lookup: CDR1 SEHNR, CDR2 FQNEAQ (reference sequence). Trimming cost V 1 base and J 6 bases; bases outside gene matches: 6. The CDR3 bases are TGTGCCAGCAGCTTAGTTGAGGGAGGGACCGAGCAGTACTTC. This translates into CASSLVEGGTEQYF.

In its sample, this clonotype was seen many times. The chain employs TRBV9 and TRBJ1-6; weak D call: TRBD1 (6 bases). V shed 3 bases and J shed 10 bases, with 17 bases lying between them. This CDR3 is 15 amino acids long. Germline CDR1 reads SGDLS; CDR2 reads YYNGEE. The CDR3 is CASSEKQGTPSPLHF. CDR3 nucleotide sequence: TGTGCCAGCAGCGAGAAACAGGGCACCCCCTCACCCCTCCACTTT.

This clonotype was observed many times. V is TRBV20-1 and J is TRBJ1-1; 10 bases line up with TRBD1. CDR3 length equals 13 residues. In germline, CDR1 is DFQATT, CDR2 SNEGSKA (reference sequence). J was trimmed by 9 bases and V by 5 bases; bases with no gene match: 9. This CDR3 reads CSAPGQGREQAFF. The CDR3 DNA follows: TGCAGTGCTCCGGGACAGGGGAGAGAACAAGCTTTCTTT.

In its sample, this clonotype was seen many times. The chain couples TRBV19 to TRBJ2-2; 8 bases fit TRBD1. The CDR3 has 15 amino acids. Germline V gives CDR1 LNHDA, CDR2 SQIVND (reference sequence). V dropped 7 bases and J dropped 5; count of bases not matched to a gene: 9. The CDR3 DNA is TGTGCCAGTACCCAGCGACAGGGGAGAACCGGGGAGCTGTTTTTT. It is translated as CASTQRQGRTGELFF.

This clonotype has at least ten counts. The gene calls are TRBV4-1 and TRBJ2-7; D possibly uses TRBD1 or TRBD2 (6 bases each). Trimming took 4 bases from V and 2 from J, leaving 15 bases between them. The length of the CDR3 is 15 residues. Looked up from germline, CDR1 is MGHRA and CDR2 is YSYEKL. Here the CDR3 reads CASSPLGGGAYEQYF. The DNA for the CDR3 is TGCGCCAGCAGCCCTTTGGGGGGCGGCGCCTACGAGCAGTACTTC.

This clonotype was found a few times. A far larger clone is one base from this, pointing to a likely read error. The V gene is TRBV6-4, the J gene TRBJ2-7; 12 bases match TRBD2. The CDR3 loop spans 15 amino acids. V gave up 4 bases and J gave up 7 bases; unmatched junction bases: 8. Germline CDR1 and CDR2: MRHNA and SNTAGT. CDR3 nucleotide sequence: TGTGCCAGCAGTGCGACTAGCGGGAGCAACAATGAGCAGTACTTC. Translated, it gives CASSATSGSNNEQYF.

Ten or more counts support this clonotype. The chain joins TRBV19 to TRBJ2-2; 8 bases match TRBD1. J was trimmed by 2 bases and V by 5 bases; bases with no gene match: 7. The germline V gene has CDR1 LNHDA and CDR2 SQIVND (reference sequence). This CDR3 has 16 amino acids. The CDR3 DNA sequence: TGTGCCAGTAGTGACGACAGGGGATTTAACACCGGGGAGCTGTTTTTT. Translated: CASSDDRGFNTGELFF.

In its sample, this clonotype was seen many times. The rearrangement uses TRBV12-3 or TRBV12-4 and TRBJ2-5; TRBD1 aligns across 11 bases. The CDR3 sequence is 17 residues long. Trimming took 6 bases from V and 4 from J; bases not matched to a gene: 13. The CDR3 region has the DNA TGTGCCAGCAGCCGACAGTCCGGGACAGGGGGGGGAGAGACCCAGTACTTC. As protein: CASSRQSGTGGGETQYF.

This clonotype was observed many times. The CDR3 nucleotides read TGTGCCAACTCACGCGGAAACACCGGGGAGCTGTTTTTT. This gives the protein CANSRGNTGELFF. The chain recombines TRBV28 with TRBJ2-2; D remains unclear. The CDR3 length is 13 residues. Deletions cut 10 bases from V and 2 bases from J, with 11 bases between. Per the germline V gene, CDR1 is MDHEN and CDR2 is SYDVKM.

This clonotype was picked up many times. This chain joins TRBV12-3 or TRBV12-4 and TRBJ1-1; no clear D gene. CDR3 size: 12 residues. Trimming took off 6 bases at V and 10 bases at J, with 15 bases between the two ends. The chain's CDR3 is CASSLGRRRAFF. CDR3 nucleotides: TGTGCCAGCAGCCTCGGACGGAGGCGAGCTTTCTTT.

Ten or more counts support this clonotype. The chain links TRBV19 to TRBJ2-3; D possibly matches TRBD1 or TRBD2 (5 bases each). The ends were cut back, 3 bases at V and 1 base at J, with 11 bases in the middle. The length of the CDR3 is 15 residues. Germline assignment: CDR1 LNHDA and CDR2 SQIVND (reference sequence). CDR3 sequence (DNA): TGTGCCAGTAGTATGGGGGTCCCCGGCACAGATACGCAGTATTTT. The encoded protein is CASSMGVPGTDTQYF.

This clonotype occurred many times. The chain has TRBV5-4 and TRBJ2-5; the match to TRBD2 covers 7 bases. With V trimmed by 3 bases and J by 0 bases, 2 bases remained unmatched. CDR1 and CDR2 from the germline V gene are SGHNT and YYREEE (reference sequence). The CDR3 spans 14 residues. CDR3 region: CASSSGGYQETQYF. The CDR3 DNA sequence: TGTGCCAGCAGCTCGGGAGGTTACCAAGAGACCCAGTACTTC.

The sample holds many counts of this clonotype. The V call is TRBV28, the J call TRBJ2-2; no clear D gene. V was cut by 7 bases and J by 6 bases, with 12 bases left in between. This CDR3 region has 13 residues. The V gene's germline CDR1 is MDHEN and CDR2 SYDVKM. The CDR3 region has the DNA TGTGCCAGCAACCGGGCCCCGGCCGGGGAGCTGTTTTTT. It yields the protein CASNRAPAGELFF.

This clonotype occurred many times. The CDR3 DNA reads TGTGCCAGCAGTTTACTTACAGAGCAGTTCTTC. Its translation: CASSLLTEQFF. This chain links TRBV28 with TRBJ2-1; no clear D gene. Germline V lookup: CDR1 MDHEN, CDR2 SYDVKM. Between the trimmed V and J ends, which lost 2 bases and 10 bases, there was a span of 6 bases. This CDR3 contains 11 residues.

This clonotype appeared many times. The V call is TRBV5-4, the J call TRBJ2-2, with no clear D. The V end lost 2 bases, the J end lost 4 bases, and 18 bases lay between the germline ends. CDR3 size: 17 residues. CDR1 and CDR2 from the germline V gene are SGHNT and YYREEE (reference sequence). CDR3 bases: TGTGCCAGCAGCTTCGGTGGGCGAAGGGCCGGCACCGGGGAGCTGTTTTTT. This translates into CASSFGGRRAGTGELFF.

This clonotype was observed a handful of times. This chain's CDR3 is CASREGSLGYNEQFF. Here the CDR3 DNA reads TGTGCCAGCAGAGAAGGGAGTCTAGGCTACAATGAGCAGTTCTTC. V gene TRBV12-3 or TRBV12-4 combines with J gene TRBJ2-1; D might be TRBD2 (5 bases). V was pared by 6 bases and J by 3 bases, with 15 bases between. The CDR3 has 15 amino acids.